The 11 T cell receptor beta chains reported below all come from one sample, sequenced in a study of cytotoxic CD8 clonotypes in ibrutinib-treated CLL. Some clones are missing from TCRdb's copy, which holds only in-frame ones; the method was immunoSEQ multiplex PCR. The profile shows 150,000 to 200,000 clones, around nine tenths of them singletons. Specimen: PBMCs, collected at disease progression, from a patient treated with ibrutinib. The receptors shown here come from a human donor with chronic lymphocytic leukemia.

This chain connects TRBV20-1 to TRBJ1-1, with unresolved D. The CDR3 consists of 11 residues. Trimming stripped 3 bases from V and 10 bases from J, with 12 bases between. Germline CDR1 is DFQATT and CDR2 is SNEGSKA (reference sequence). CDR3 sequence (DNA): TGCAGTGCTAGGGGGAGGTATGGAGCTTTCTTT. This gives the protein CSARGRYGAFF.

The chain couples TRBV4-2 to TRBJ2-1, with TRBD2 matching over 8 bases. Losses at the gene ends were 4 bases for V and 2 bases for J; bases not matched to a gene: 4. CDR3 size: 15 residues. CDR1 is LGHNA, CDR2 YNFKEQ, per germline. CDR3 nucleotides: TGTGCCAGCAGCCCAGCGGGGGATACCTACAATGAGCAGTTCTTC. It codes for CASSPAGDTYNEQFF.

The gene calls are TRBV12-5 and TRBJ2-2; D is ambiguous. V dropped 2 bases and J dropped 2 bases, with 9 bases sitting between them. This CDR3 comprises 15 residues. From germline, CDR1 is LGHNT and CDR2 FRNRAP. The CDR3 DNA is TGTGCTAGTGGTTTGTCCACAATAAACACCGGGGAGCTGTTTTTT. This translates into CASGLSTINTGELFF. The complete variable domain, with remaining parts taken from reference TRBV12-5 and TRBJ2-2, reads DARVTQTPRHKVTEMGQEVTMRCQPILGHNTVFWYRQTMMQGLELLAYFRNRAPLDDSGMPKDRFSAEMPDATLATLKIQPSEPRDSAVYFCASGLSTINTGELFFGEGSRLTVL.

J is TRBJ2-3 and V is TRBV11-2; D uncertain. This CDR3 is 14 amino acids long. V lost 8 bases and J lost 2, with 14 bases in between. Per the germline V gene, CDR1 is SGHAT and CDR2 is FQNNGV. The chain's CDR3 is CASGSRISTDTQYF. The CDR3 DNA reads TGTGCCAGCGGGTCGCGCATATCCACAGATACGCAGTATTTT.

The CDR3 loop is CASSLPGTGGYGYTF. CDR3 sequence (DNA): TGCGCCAGCAGCTTGCCTGGGACAGGGGGCTATGGCTACACCTTC. The chain joins TRBV5-1 to TRBJ1-2; TRBD1 aligns across 11 bases. Germline V lookup: CDR1 SGHRS, CDR2 YFSETQ. The J segment lost 4 bases and the V segment lost 1 base, leaving 3 bases of the junction unmatched. The CDR3 consists of 15 residues.

The V gene is TRBV25-1, the J gene TRBJ2-1, with unresolved D. Trimming cost V 1 base and J 0 bases, with 10 bases left between them. The CDR3 is 16 amino acids. Germline loops: CDR1 MGHDK, CDR2 SYGVNS. The CDR3 DNA reads TGTGCCAGCAGTGAATTAGCCTCAAGCTCCTACAATGAGCAGTTCTTC. The encoded protein is CASSELASSSYNEQFF. Supplemented by reference TRBV25-1 and TRBJ2-1, the full variable domain reads EADIYQTPRYLVIGTGKKITLECSQTMGHDKMYWYQQDPGMELHLIHYSYGVNSTEKGDLSSESTVSRIRTEHFPLTLESARPSHTSQYLCASSELASSSYNEQFFGPGTRLTVL.

The rearrangement uses TRBV28 and TRBJ1-3; no definite D call. The germline V gene encodes CDR1 MDHEN and CDR2 SYDVKM. This CDR3 is built from 12 residues. Trimming removed 10 bases at V and 4 bases at J, with 11 bases between. As DNA, the CDR3 is TGTGCCACTAGCCTTACGGGAAACACCATATATTTT. Its protein is CATSLTGNTIYF.

DNA of the CDR3: TGTGCCAGTAGTCCGCAACTAGCGGGAGGGCCTAGTCGCTACGAGCAGTACTTC. Its translation: CASSPQLAGGPSRYEQYF. This chain links TRBV19 with TRBJ2-7; 13 positions match TRBD2. The CDR3 totals 18 residues. V shed 5 bases and J 3 bases; nucleotides not matched to a gene: 13. Per germline, CDR1 LNHDA and CDR2 SQIVND (reference sequence).

CDR3 nucleotide sequence: TGTGCCAGCAGTCCACGGACTAGCGGGAAACGTACAAATCTCTACGAGCAGTACTTC. Translated: CASSPRTSGKRTNLYEQYF. This chain connects TRBV27 to TRBJ2-7, with 12 bases identical to TRBD2. Germline V CDR1 and CDR2: MNHEY, SMNVEV (reference sequence). V lost 5 bases to trimming and J lost 3 bases; unmatched junction nucleotides: 17. CDR3 length: 19 amino acids.

The V and J genes are TRBV28 and TRBJ2-1, with a weak D call TRBD2 (5 bases). V shed 4 bases and J shed 13 bases, with 20 bases lying between them. CDR1 is MDHEN, CDR2 SYDVKM, per germline. The CDR3 loop spans 14 amino acids. The CDR3 is CASSSLERLILQFF. The CDR3, as DNA: TGTGCCAGCAGTTCCCTTGAGCGGCTAATATTACAGTTCTTC.

The chain uses TRBV19 and TRBJ1-4; TRBD1 matches at 11 bases. Germline CDR1 LNHDA, CDR2 SQIVND (reference sequence). This CDR3 is built from 19 residues. V was pared by 4 bases and J by 2 bases, with 12 bases of the junction left unmatched. The CDR3: CASSTQDRGRFKTNEKLFF. DNA of the CDR3: TGTGCCAGTAGTACCCAGGACAGGGGGCGCTTTAAGACTAATGAAAAACTGTTTTTT.